Listed below are T cell receptor beta chains from one sample, sequenced in a study of technical replicates of blood from several donors. TCRdb's copy holds only in-frame clones and misses some; the assay was immunoSEQ multiplex PCR. This table holds 80,000 to 100,000 clones, approximately 95% found once. The source material was T cells isolated from PBMCs. Receptors were obtained from a human donor in good health. The CDR3 runs from the conserved cysteine through the conserved F or W. Fields, in order: D gene, J gene, V gene, clone size, CDR3 DNA, CDR3 protein. A D gene is named only where the DNA matches it firmly. The listing skips clone size in some rows; elsewhere it reads once, few, many or a size class.

d_call: -; j_call: TRBJ2-7; v_call: TRBV10-3; clone_size: -; cdr3_nt: TGTGCCATCAGTCACCCAGGGTATGACGAGCAGTACTTC; cdr3_aa: CAISHPGYDEQYF
d_call: TRBD1; j_call: TRBJ2-2; v_call: TRBV4-2; clone_size: -; cdr3_nt: TGTGCCAGCAGCCAAGATCCCGTCGGACAGGGTAACACCGGGGAGCTGTTTTTT; cdr3_aa: CASSQDPVGQGNTGELFF
d_call: -; j_call: TRBJ2-5; v_call: TRBV11-3; clone_size: -; cdr3_nt: TGTGCCAGCAGCTTTTACGGGGAAGAGACCCAGTACTTC; cdr3_aa: CASSFYGEETQYF
d_call: -; j_call: TRBJ2-1; v_call: TRBV6-4; clone_size: -; cdr3_nt: TGTGCCAGCAGTGGGGGGACATACAATGAGCAGTTCTTC; cdr3_aa: CASSGGTYNEQFF
d_call: -; j_call: TRBJ2-4; v_call: TRBV7-9; clone_size: -; cdr3_nt: TGTGCCAGCAGCGCCGCCGTAGGGGGATTAGCCAAAAACATTCAGTACTTC; cdr3_aa: CASSAAVGGLAKNIQYF
d_call: TRBD1; j_call: TRBJ1-2; v_call: TRBV2; clone_size: few; cdr3_nt: TGTGCCAGCATGGAGGGGGCTAGTGGCTACACCTTC; cdr3_aa: CASMEGASGYTF
d_call: TRBD2; j_call: TRBJ2-3; v_call: TRBV11-2; clone_size: -; cdr3_nt: TGTGCCTGCACTAGCGGGAGGGCGGGCACAGATACGCAGTATTTT; cdr3_aa: CACTSGRAGTDTQYF
d_call: TRBD2; j_call: TRBJ2-3; v_call: TRBV11-3; clone_size: -; cdr3_nt: TGTGCCAGCAGCTTAGGACTAGCGGGAGACGACACAGATACGCAGTATTTT; cdr3_aa: CASSLGLAGDDTDTQYF
d_call: -; j_call: TRBJ1-2; v_call: TRBV14; clone_size: once; cdr3_nt: TGTGCCAGCAGCCAAGGGCAGGGGACGGGCTACACCTTC; cdr3_aa: CASSQGQGTGYTF
d_call: -; j_call: TRBJ1-5; v_call: TRBV19; clone_size: -; cdr3_nt: TGTGCCAGTAACTTTCCGGGTCAGCCCCAGCATTTT; cdr3_aa: CASNFPGQPQHF
d_call: -; j_call: TRBJ1-5; v_call: TRBV19; clone_size: -; cdr3_nt: TGTGCCAGTAGTATAGATCCACAGCTTTTCAGGCCCCAGCATTTT; cdr3_aa: CASSIDPQLFRPQHF
d_call: TRBD2; j_call: TRBJ2-3; v_call: TRBV29-1; clone_size: -; cdr3_nt: TGCAGCGTTGTGGGTAGCGGGAAGCGCACAGATACGCAGTATTTT; cdr3_aa: CSVVGSGKRTDTQYF
d_call: TRBD2; j_call: TRBJ2-7; v_call: TRBV19; clone_size: -; cdr3_nt: TGTGCCAGTAGTACGGGGACTAGCGGCTACGAGCAGTACTTC; cdr3_aa: CASSTGTSGYEQYF
d_call: -; j_call: TRBJ1-2; v_call: TRBV2; clone_size: -; cdr3_nt: TGTGCCAGCGGGGAGGGCAGGGTTGTCTGGCAATATGGCTACACCTTC; cdr3_aa: CASGEGRVVWQYGYTF
d_call: -; j_call: TRBJ2-3; v_call: TRBV4-1; clone_size: -; cdr3_nt: TGCGCCAGCAGCCAATCGCGGCCTGGCACAGATACGCAGTATTTT; cdr3_aa: CASSQSRPGTDTQYF
d_call: TRBD1; j_call: TRBJ1-6; v_call: TRBV27; clone_size: -; cdr3_nt: TGTGCCAGCAGTCCCAACAGGGGTAATTCACCCCTCCACTTT; cdr3_aa: CASSPNRGNSPLHF
d_call: TRBD1; j_call: TRBJ2-3; v_call: TRBV18; clone_size: -; cdr3_nt: TGTGCCAGCTCACCACTATCGGCAGGGGGAGCGGTAGATACGCAGTATTTT; cdr3_aa: CASSPLSAGGAVDTQYF
d_call: -; j_call: TRBJ2-4; v_call: TRBV6-5; clone_size: -; cdr3_nt: TGTGCCAGCAGTTACTCGACTTGGGAGTCCAAAAACATTCAGTACTTC; cdr3_aa: CASSYSTWESKNIQYF
d_call: -; j_call: TRBJ2-2; v_call: TRBV4-2; clone_size: -; cdr3_nt: TGTGCCAGCAGCCAAGCAACCGGGGAGCTGTTTTTT; cdr3_aa: CASSQATGELFF
d_call: TRBD1; j_call: TRBJ1-5; v_call: TRBV5-1; clone_size: -; cdr3_nt: TGCGCCAGCAGCTTGGGGACAGGGGCATTTCAGCCCCAGCATTTT; cdr3_aa: CASSLGTGAFQPQHF
d_call: TRBD1; j_call: TRBJ2-7; v_call: TRBV19; clone_size: -; cdr3_nt: TGTGCCAGTAGTATCGGACAGGGGTCCGAGCAGTACTTC; cdr3_aa: CASSIGQGSEQYF
d_call: -; j_call: TRBJ1-2; v_call: TRBV28; clone_size: once; cdr3_nt: TGTGCCAGCAGTCGGCCGGCACAGGGAAACTATGGCTACACCTTC; cdr3_aa: CASSRPAQGNYGYTF
d_call: TRBD1; j_call: TRBJ1-1; v_call: TRBV29-1; clone_size: -; cdr3_nt: TGCAGCGTTGTAGACAGGGGGCTAGGGAATAAGAACACTGAAGCTTTCTTT; cdr3_aa: CSVVDRGLGNKNTEAFF
d_call: TRBD2; j_call: TRBJ2-7; v_call: TRBV4-1; clone_size: once; cdr3_nt: TGCGCCAGCAGCCAAGAGGCTAGCGGGACCTACGAGCAGTACTTC; cdr3_aa: CASSQEASGTYEQYF
d_call: TRBD1; j_call: TRBJ1-5; v_call: TRBV27; clone_size: -; cdr3_nt: TGTGCCAGCAGTTTATACAGGGGCGACGATCAGCCCCAGCATTTT; cdr3_aa: CASSLYRGDDQPQHF
d_call: TRBD1; j_call: TRBJ1-2; v_call: TRBV4-1; clone_size: -; cdr3_nt: TGCGCCAGCAGCCAGGACAGGGGCCGAATGGTGGGGTATGGCTACACCTTC; cdr3_aa: CASSQDRGRMVGYGYTF
d_call: -; j_call: TRBJ1-5; v_call: TRBV28; clone_size: -; cdr3_nt: TGTGCCAGCAGTTTGAACCAGGGATCCCAGCCCCAGCATTTT; cdr3_aa: CASSLNQGSQPQHF
d_call: TRBD1; j_call: TRBJ2-7; v_call: TRBV9; clone_size: -; cdr3_nt: TGTGCCAGCAGCGTCGCCGGGACAGGGTGGTACGAGCAGTACTTC; cdr3_aa: CASSVAGTGWYEQYF
d_call: TRBD2; j_call: TRBJ2-7; v_call: TRBV27; clone_size: -; cdr3_nt: TGTGCCAGCAGTTTATCTTTGGGAGGGTCCTACGAGCAGTACTTC; cdr3_aa: CASSLSLGGSYEQYF
d_call: -; j_call: TRBJ2-7; v_call: TRBV6-1; clone_size: -; cdr3_nt: TGTGCCAGCAGTGAATATGGTAGAGGTTCCTCCTACGAGCAGTACTTC; cdr3_aa: CASSEYGRGSSYEQYF
d_call: TRBD1; j_call: TRBJ2-1; v_call: TRBV10-3; clone_size: -; cdr3_nt: TGTGCCATCAGCCTGGGACAGGGAGGGAATGAGCAGTTCTTC; cdr3_aa: CAISLGQGGNEQFF
d_call: -; j_call: TRBJ2-1; v_call: TRBV28; clone_size: -; cdr3_nt: TGTGCCAGCAGTCTCCCGCGACAGAGAGAGCAGTTCTTC; cdr3_aa: CASSLPRQREQFF
d_call: -; j_call: TRBJ1-5; v_call: TRBV28; clone_size: -; cdr3_nt: TGTGCCAGCAGTTTGGTCAGGATGTATAGCAATCAGCCCCAGCATTTT; cdr3_aa: CASSLVRMYSNQPQHF
d_call: TRBD1; j_call: TRBJ1-1; v_call: TRBV27; clone_size: once; cdr3_nt: TGTGCCAGCAGTTTACTTACAGGGGCACGCGTGAACACTGAAGCTTTCTTT; cdr3_aa: CASSLLTGARVNTEAFF
d_call: TRBD1; j_call: TRBJ1-5; v_call: TRBV7-6; clone_size: -; cdr3_nt: TGTGCCAGCAGCCCTATACAGGGGGGTCAGCCCCAGCATTTT; cdr3_aa: CASSPIQGGQPQHF
d_call: -; j_call: TRBJ2-7; v_call: TRBV10-3; clone_size: -; cdr3_nt: TGTGCCATCAGGGTACAGCTTATGAGCTCCTACGAGCAGTACTTC; cdr3_aa: CAIRVQLMSSYEQYF
d_call: -; j_call: TRBJ1-2; v_call: TRBV6-5; clone_size: -; cdr3_nt: TGTGCCAGCAGGAAGGCACAGGGAAGAAATGGCTACACCTTC; cdr3_aa: CASRKAQGRNGYTF
d_call: TRBD1; j_call: TRBJ2-3; v_call: TRBV15; clone_size: -; cdr3_nt: TGTGCCACTCACAGGGGGCCAACAGATACGCAGTATTTT; cdr3_aa: CATHRGPTDTQYF
d_call: TRBD1; j_call: TRBJ2-1; v_call: TRBV25-1; clone_size: -; cdr3_nt: TGTGCCAGCGGAAGTTCCTGGGACAGGCACAATGAGCAGTTCTTC; cdr3_aa: CASGSSWDRHNEQFF
d_call: -; j_call: TRBJ1-3; v_call: TRBV11-2; clone_size: once; cdr3_nt: TGTGCCAGCAGCTTACGCGGCAACTCTGGAAACACCATATATTTT; cdr3_aa: CASSLRGNSGNTIYF
d_call: TRBD2; j_call: TRBJ2-1; v_call: TRBV27; clone_size: -; cdr3_nt: TGTGCCAGCAGTTTAGGTGGCGGGAGGTCGTACAATGAGCAGTTCTTC; cdr3_aa: CASSLGGGRSYNEQFF
d_call: TRBD1; j_call: TRBJ2-2; v_call: TRBV18; clone_size: -; cdr3_nt: TGTGCCAGCTCACCACTGGGACAGGGGAGCACCGGGGAGCTGTTTTTT; cdr3_aa: CASSPLGQGSTGELFF
d_call: TRBD1; j_call: TRBJ1-1; v_call: TRBV2; clone_size: -; cdr3_nt: TGTGCCAGCAGCTCAGGACAGGGAGCAACGGAAGCTTTCTTT; cdr3_aa: CASSSGQGATEAFF
d_call: -; j_call: TRBJ2-7; v_call: TRBV2; clone_size: -; cdr3_nt: TGTGCCAGCAGTGTACGGACAGAACGCTCCTACGAGCAGTACTTC; cdr3_aa: CASSVRTERSYEQYF